The 8 T cell receptor beta chains listed next were all sequenced from one sample in a study of monozygotic twins with cystic fibrosis. Here immunoSEQ multiplex PCR was the method, and the copy in TCRdb shows in-frame clones only, minus some. This sample yields about 35,000 clones, of which approximately 65% are seen a single time; 0.7% to 1% belongs to the top ten. The sample taken for sequencing was blood. These TCRs come from a girl aged 5-17 years with cystic fibrosis.

The DNA for the CDR3 is TGTGCCAGCAGTTTGGGCCCTTCCTACGAGCAGTACTTC. It encodes CASSLGPSYEQYF. The rearrangement joins TRBV27 to TRBJ2-7; no definite D call. Trimming removed 3 bases at V and 1 base at J, with 7 bases between. Germline CDR1 reads MNHEY; CDR2 reads SMNVEV (reference sequence). The CDR3 is 13 amino acids.

This clone occurred once. The rearrangement links TRBV2 to TRBJ2-3; the match to TRBD1 covers 7 bases. The CDR3 extends over 14 amino acids. The V gene end was trimmed by 6 bases and the J gene end by 1 base; junction bases not matched to a gene: 4. Germline loops: CDR1 SNHLY, CDR2 FYNNEI. DNA for the CDR3: TGTGCCAGCAGCGCGACAGGGCGCACAGATACGCAGTATTTT. Amino acids: CASSATGRTDTQYF. Looking up the rest from reference TRBV2 and TRBJ2-3 gives the full variable domain: EPEVTQTPSHQVTQMGQEVILRCVPISNHLYFYWYRQILGQKVEFLVSFYNNEISEKSEIFDDQFSVERPDGSNFTLKIRSTKLEDSAMYFCASSATGRTDTQYFGPGTRLTVL.

The chain combines TRBV10-3 with TRBJ2-5; 9 bases are shared with TRBD1. Germline V gives CDR1 ENHRY, CDR2 SYGVKD. There are 16 residues in the CDR3. The ends lost 0 bases at V and 5 bases at J; junction bases unmatched: 7. In DNA, the CDR3 is TGTGCCATCAGTGAGTCGTGGACAGGGGATGGGGAGACCCAGTACTTC. Amino acids: CAISESWTGDGETQYF.

This clone was recorded a few times. The chain joins TRBV27 to TRBJ2-3; no clear D. The CDR3 has 13 residues. Germline V CDR1 and CDR2: MNHEY, SMNVEV (reference sequence). With 5 bases removed from V and 6 bases from J, the gap between germline ends came to 12 bases. The CDR3 nucleotides are TGTGCCAGCAGTCAGTCATTTCGGGATACGCAGTATTTT. It specifies CASSQSFRDTQYF.

The chain couples TRBV7-2 to TRBJ1-4; D remains unclear. The ends were cut back, 5 bases at V and 5 bases at J, with 3 bases in the middle. CDR1 is SGHTA and CDR2 is FQGNSA in the germline V gene. The length of the CDR3 is 11 residues. The CDR3 sequence: CASSLNEKLFF. CDR3 DNA: TGTGCCAGCAGCCTGAATGAAAAACTGTTTTTT.

V and J are TRBV5-1 and TRBJ2-1; 8 bases agree with TRBD1. Unmatched junction bases numbered 6, after V lost 5 bases and J lost 5 bases. The CDR3 has 14 amino acids. Germline CDR1 reads SGHRS; CDR2 reads YFSETQ. CDR3 DNA: TGCGCCAGCAGTGGACAGGGAACCCACAATGAGCAGTTCTTC. Amino acid sequence: CASSGQGTHNEQFF.

This clone was counted between two and nine times. The chain links TRBV27 to TRBJ2-7; unclear D gene. The CDR3 sequence is 10 residues long. The germline CDR1 and CDR2 sequences are MNHEY and SMNVEV (reference sequence). V lost 6 bases to trimming and J lost 0 bases, with 0 bases between them. The chain's CDR3 is CASSSYEQYF. CDR3 in DNA: TGTGCCAGCAGCTCCTACGAGCAGTACTTC.

The chain carries TRBV4-1 and TRBJ2-1, with 9 bases identical to TRBD2. Losses at the gene ends were 3 bases for V and 7 bases for J; bases not matched to a gene: 7. Germline V gene data show CDR1 as MGHRA and CDR2 as YSYEKL. The CDR3 extends over 15 amino acids. In DNA, the CDR3 is TGCGCCAGCAGCCACATAGCGGGAGTGGGGAATGAGCAGTTCTTC. This codes for CASSHIAGVGNEQFF.